This section outlines one TCR beta chain sequence together with its context. This sample is drawn from a study of PD-L1 blockade in urothelial cancer. The wider study: Analysis of blood occurred 3 weeks (second dose) and 6 weeks after treatment start.

V was pared by 3 bases and J by 3 bases, with 8 bases of the junction left unmatched. Germline V gene lookup returns CDR1 SQVTM and CDR2 ANQGSEA. The CDR3 sequence is 14 residues long. TCRdb's table, derived via immunoSEQ multiplex PCR, lists solely in-frame clones and lacks some. The sample lists about 80,000 clones, about nine tenths occurring once. The clonotype originates from a woman in her seventies with urothelial cancer. The sequences come from PBMCs, collected around atezolizumab (anti-PD-L1) treatment. The chain couples TRBV29-1 to TRBJ2-7; TRBD2 matches 7 bases. The CDR3 is CSVDPGRDGYEQYF. The CDR3 DNA is TGCAGCGTTGATCCAGGGAGGGATGGCTACGAGCAGTACTTC.